Shown below are 17 T cell receptor beta chains from a single sample sequenced in a study of T cell repertoires in cytomegalovirus infection (dated by TCRdb to the late 2010s). The sample was run on an Illumina HiSeq 1500. The raw public data were reprocessed by TCRdb itself: fastp quality trimming at Q25, MiXCR clonotype calling, in-frame beta chains only. Each record represents a unique CDR3 protein, reported with the most common genes and DNA among its rows. The sample table holds under 600,000 distinct CDR3 sequences, of which approximately 17% were seen once. The ten largest clones represent roughly 25% of the sample. Sequenced material: CD8+ T cells from PBMCs. The receptors were gathered from a human donor in good health (CMV status not recorded). Some clones in this sample may be carry-over from other donors' samples.

In its sample, this clonotype was seen many times. The chain joins TRBV28 to TRBJ2-7, with TRBD1 matching 8 bases. V dropped 6 bases and J dropped 3; count of bases not matched to a gene: 10. The germline CDR1 and CDR2 sequences are MDHEN and SYDVKM. CDR3 length equals 15 residues. The CDR3 reads CASSPPGQVVYEQYF. CDR3 DNA: TGTGCCAGCAGCCCCCCGGGACAGGTGGTCTACGAGCAGTACTTC.

This clonotype was seen a handful of times. This rearrangement joins TRBV15 to TRBJ1-5; TRBD1 might be the D (6 bases). V was trimmed by 3 bases and J by 6 bases, leaving 15 bases between them. The germline V gene encodes CDR1 LNHNV and CDR2 YYDKDF (reference sequence). The CDR3 has 15 amino acids. The CDR3 region is CATSSLLGGSQPQHF. The CDR3 region has the DNA TGTGCCACCAGCAGTTTACTAGGGGGATCTCAGCCCCAGCATTTT.

In its sample, this clonotype was seen many times. The rearrangement joins TRBV28 to TRBJ1-3; D gene uncertain. The CDR3 has 14 amino acids. Trimming removed 7 bases at V and 9 bases at J, with 19 bases between. Germline CDR1 MDHEN, CDR2 SYDVKM. The CDR3 DNA sequence: TGTGCCAGCACCCCCGTGAGGGATAGGGCCACCATATATTTT. It translates to CASTPVRDRATIYF.

This clonotype appeared a few times. The chain joins TRBV27 to TRBJ1-2, with D maybe TRBD1 (5 bases). Trimming removed 4 bases from V and 5 bases from J, with 23 bases in between. This CDR3 spans 17 amino acids. Germline V gene lookup returns CDR1 MNHEY and CDR2 SMNVEV (reference sequence). The chain's CDR3 is CASSSTLGLGSGYGYTF. As DNA, the CDR3 is TGTGCCAGCAGTTCAACCCTGGGACTGGGCTCGGGGTATGGCTACACCTTC.

This chain uses TRBV11-2 with TRBJ2-7; D perhaps matches TRBD1 (5 bases). The CDR3 contains 15 residues. Germline-derived CDR1 and CDR2 are SGHAT and FQNNGV. Trimming took 5 bases from V and 6 from J, leaving 20 bases between them. DNA of the CDR3: TGTGCCAGCAGCCCGACCAGGGCTCTGGGGCTCGAGCAGTACTTC. This encodes CASSPTRALGLEQYF.

This chain uses TRBV9 with TRBJ1-2, with a possible D match to TRBD1 (5 bases). CDR3 length equals 15 residues. Germline V gene sequence: CDR1 SGDLS, CDR2 YYNGEE. Deletions cut 4 bases from V and 7 bases from J, with 20 bases between. CDR3 amino acids: CASSPSGEGAPGYTF. Here the CDR3 DNA reads TGTGCCAGCAGCCCTTCAGGCGAAGGGGCCCCTGGCTACACCTTC.

Remarks on this clonotype: An end of the junction differs from the germline gene, which may be a read error. V gene TRBV7-9 combines with J gene TRBJ1-3; perhaps TRBD1 as D (5 bases). This CDR3 has 14 amino acids. The germline CDR1 and CDR2 sequences are SEHNR and FQNEAQ (reference sequence). The CDR3 DNA is TGTGCCAGCAGCTTAACGACAGATCGGAACAACATATATTTT. It specifies CASSLTTDRNNIYF.

This clonotype was observed many times. This chain joins TRBV7-8 and TRBJ1-6, with 7 bases aligning to TRBD1. The V gene end was trimmed by 2 bases and the J gene end by 10 bases; junction bases not matched to a gene: 5. The CDR3 is made up of 14 amino acids. CDR1 and CDR2 (germline): SGHVS, FQNEAQ. The CDR3 sequence: CASSLNRGNSPLHF. DNA for the CDR3: TGTGCCAGCAGCTTAAACAGGGGTAACTCACCCCTCCACTTT.

This clonotype occurred many times. V is TRBV4-1 and J is TRBJ2-2, with 15 bases lining up with TRBD2. Germline lookup yields CDR1 MGHRA and CDR2 YSYEKL. The trim removed 8 bases at V and 5 bases at J, leaving 9 bases unmatched. The CDR3 has 17 amino acids. The CDR3 loop is CASHRTSGREVTGELFF. Written as DNA, the CDR3 is TGCGCCAGCCACCGGACTAGCGGGAGGGAGGTGACCGGGGAGCTGTTTTTT.

To note about this clonotype: The junction differs from germline at one of its ends, possibly a read error. The V gene is TRBV4-1, the J gene TRBJ2-1; tentative D call: TRBD2 (5 bases). The CDR3 covers 15 residues. In germline, CDR1 is MGHRA, CDR2 YSYEKL. CDR3 amino acids: CAGSQEAAAPNEQFF. The CDR3 bases are TGCGCCGGCAGCCAAGAGGCAGCGGCCCCCAATGAGCAGTTCTTC.

The chain has TRBV7-3 and TRBJ2-1, with D maybe TRBD2 (6 bases). Germline CDR1 is SGHTA and CDR2 is FQGTGA. Trimming took 7 bases from V and 2 from J, leaving 15 bases between them. CDR3 length: 15 amino acids. DNA for the CDR3: TGTGCCAGCAAGGCGTCCACTAGCCCCTACAATGAGCAGTTCTTC. Protein: CASKASTSPYNEQFF.

This clonotype was counted ten times or more. The rearrangement links TRBV12-3 or TRBV12-4 to TRBJ1-2; D is uncertain. V gave up 3 bases and J gave up 0 bases, with 5 bases separating them. This CDR3 region has 13 residues. CDR3 DNA: TGTGCCAGCAGTTTTGGGTCTAACTATGGCTACACCTTC. It is translated as CASSFGSNYGYTF.

This clonotype was seen ten or more times. The chain recombines TRBV15 with TRBJ1-2; D ambiguous. The CDR3 has 14 amino acids. Germline V lookup: CDR1 LNHNV, CDR2 YYDKDF (reference sequence). Trimming shortened V by 3 bases and J by 5 bases, and 13 bases separated the two germline ends. This CDR3 reads CATSSGLVEYGYTF. For the CDR3, the DNA is TGTGCCACCAGCAGTGGTCTAGTCGAGTATGGCTACACCTTC.

The chain couples TRBV18 to TRBJ2-1; 10 nucleotides agree with TRBD2. Unmatched junction bases numbered 16, after V lost 2 bases and J lost 3 bases. This CDR3 contains 20 residues. Germline CDR1 reads KGHSH; CDR2 reads LQKENI. CDR3 sequence (DNA): TGTGCCAGCTCACCAGTGGGTTCTCGGCTAGCGGGAGCGAACTACAATGAGCAGTTCTTC. It yields the protein CASSPVGSRLAGANYNEQFF.

This clonotype was recorded at least ten times. The chain employs TRBV7-6 and TRBJ1-4, with D perhaps TRBD1 (6 bases). The germline gives CDR1 SGHVS, CDR2 FNYEAQ. The CDR3 is 13 residues long. V was pared by 2 bases and J by 5 bases, with 6 bases between. CDR3 sequence (DNA): TGTGCCAGCAGCTTAAGGGGGAATGAAAAACTGTTTTTT. Encoded protein: CASSLRGNEKLFF.

The chain carries TRBV4-3 and TRBJ2-3; 11 bases map to TRBD2. The CDR3 has 19 amino acids. V was clipped by 0 bases and J by 3 bases; unmatched bases: 11. The germline V gene encodes CDR1 LGHNA and CDR2 YSLEER. This CDR3 reads CASSQDCTSGGGGTDTQYF. As DNA, the CDR3 is TGCGCCAGCAGCCAAGATTGTACTAGCGGGGGTGGAGGAACAGATACGCAGTATTTT.

The chain joins TRBV4-2 to TRBJ1-1, with 9 bases lining up with TRBD1. Germline CDR1 is LGHNA and CDR2 is YNFKEQ. The ends lost 2 bases at V and 4 bases at J; junction bases unmatched: 17. The CDR3 is made up of 19 amino acids. CDR3: CASSQSTGTGGRVSTEAFF. CDR3 nucleotide sequence: TGTGCCAGCAGCCAAAGTACGGGAACAGGGGGCCGTGTGAGCACTGAAGCTTTCTTT.